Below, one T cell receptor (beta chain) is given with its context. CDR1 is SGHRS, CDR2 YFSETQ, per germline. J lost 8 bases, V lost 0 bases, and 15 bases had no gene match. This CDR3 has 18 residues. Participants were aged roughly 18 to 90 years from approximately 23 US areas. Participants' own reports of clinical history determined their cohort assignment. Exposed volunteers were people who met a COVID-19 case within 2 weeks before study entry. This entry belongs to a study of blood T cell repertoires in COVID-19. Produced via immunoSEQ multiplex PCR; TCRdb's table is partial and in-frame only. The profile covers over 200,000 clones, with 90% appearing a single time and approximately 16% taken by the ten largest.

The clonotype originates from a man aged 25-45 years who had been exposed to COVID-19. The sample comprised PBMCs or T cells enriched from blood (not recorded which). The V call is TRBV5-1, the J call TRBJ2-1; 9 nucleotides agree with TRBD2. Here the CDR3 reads CASSLAWEVGLARDEQFF. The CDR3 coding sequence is TGCGCCAGCAGCTTGGCCTGGGAGGTGGGACTAGCTAGGGATGAGCAGTTCTTC.